Reported below is one T cell receptor (beta chain). This clonotype has a count of ten or more. Its target antigen remains unknown. No clone much larger than this one lies a single base away; base qualities are absent. The sample originates from a study of Graves' ophthalmopathy and Graves' hyperthyroidism (dated by TCRdb to 2017 to 2018). Regarding the complete study: Peripheral blood was collected at initial diagnosis, prior to any treatment. In total, around 130 blood samples were TCR-sequenced: 40 to 45 ophthalmopathy, under 80 hyperthyroidism and approximately 17 hyperthyroidism-to-ophthalmopathy patients. To explore V-J signatures that distinguish ophthalmopathy from hyperthyroidism, a discovery set of roughly 98 patients was enrolled, made up of around 44 with ophthalmopathy and around 57 with stable hyperthyroidism. In five or six hyperthyroidism patients, T-cell repertoires of thyroid tissue and blood were compared. The study used TCR beta repertoire signatures to distinguish Graves' ophthalmopathy from Graves' hyperthyroidism and to predict progression to ophthalmopathy. Following sample collection, hyperthyroidism patients were given methimazole at a starting dose of 30 mg daily, and ophthalmopathy patients were given high-dose intravenous methylprednisolone. For independent validation, a separate cohort was made up of some 19 hyperthyroidism patients plus 17 patients who later progressed from hyperthyroidism to ophthalmopathy.

The ophthalmopathy patients had moderately to severely active disease, with a Clinical Activity Score of 3 or higher, a NOSPECS grade of 4 or higher, and a disease duration of less than 3 months. Patients with other autoimmune diseases, uncontrolled infections, pregnancy or lactation were excluded. Clinical symptoms, serum thyroxine, TRAb, thyroid ultrasound and orbital computed tomography were used for diagnosis. PBMCs were isolated from about 9.1 ml of fresh peripheral blood by Ficoll-Paque density gradient centrifugation. Total RNA was extracted using Trizol reagent, and RNA quality was checked on an Agilent 2100 Bioanalyzer. Broad study findings and their caveats: Sample size was not predetermined statistically, and investigators were not blinded to group allocation. Ophthalmopathy was separated from stable hyperthyroidism by the 13-signature model with more than 85% sensitivity and about 83% specificity in cross-validation and with 80%/75% in the test set. In validation, the model predicted ophthalmopathy progression with less than 71% sensitivity and approximately 78% specificity; around twelve predicted patients were CT-confirmed with GO in a median of 6.5 months. Most expanded thyroid clonotypes with frequency above 0.001 were also detected in blood, suggesting blood repertoires may reflect the thyroid immune response.

V is trimmed back by 3 bases and J by 6 bases, and the junction contains 3 bases that no gene match accounts for. CDR1 SNHLY and CDR2 FYNNEI were looked up in the germline V gene. From its cysteine to its phenylalanine, the CDR3 spans 14 amino acids. Just the 42-base CDR3 DNA is kept, in frame starting at base 1. For repertoire sequencing, the TCR beta CDR3 regions were amplified from RNA transcripts. HTBI primers and the Qiagen OneStep RT-PCR kit were used in a first-round RT-PCR, which was followed by a second-round multiplex PCR, size selection and purification. Sequencing of the libraries was carried out on an Illumina HiSeq2000 in paired-end mode with 100 bp reads. The authors' pipeline ran thus. SOAPnuke was used to process the reads, throwing out any read that had adapters, had uncalled bases, had a mean Phred below 15, or lacked an exact constant-primer or identifier match. COPE v1.2.5 was used to merge high-quality paired reads. Clonotypes were defined as unique nucleotide sequences and were aligned to IMGT TRB V, D and J references using MiTCR v1.1. The analysis was limited to V-J combinations with a frequency above 0.0001, which together covered 99.2% of the repertoires. For each V-J combination, a TCR clonal expansion and chaos score was defined as the ratio of F50 clonal expansion to chaos observed in the TCRdist matrix. Welch's t-statistics and random forest were used to narrow the features down to roughly twelve V-J combinations, which were then fed into a naive Bayes classifier. The similarity between thyroid and blood repertoires was quantified using the Morisita-Horn index. TCRdb reworked the public reads: Q25 trimming with fastp, MiXCR clone assembly, productive beta chains retained. Rows merge per CDR3 protein into single entries with the most common DNA and genes. The V and J calls come from TCRdb's annotation, not from the publication. The sample data list some 750,000 distinct CDR3 sequences, and about 44% of these were observed just once. The top ten clones comprise 44% of the sample.

Sequenced material: peripheral blood. The V and J segments used are TRBV2 and TRBJ1-4; 8 central nucleotides agree with TRBD1. The origin of this receptor is an adult man with Graves' ophthalmopathy. Here the CDR3 is given as CASSDWGQDEKLFF. The DNA reads as follows: TGTGCCAGCAGTGATTGGGGACAGGATGAAAAACTGTTTTTT.